This note documents a single T cell receptor (beta chain) sequence. Between the trimmed V and J ends, which lost 3 bases and 0 bases, there was a span of 12 bases. Germline-derived CDR1 and CDR2 are LGHNA and YSLEER. The CDR3 runs to 16 residues. The data stem from a study of shared clonotypes between healthy human individuals. The donors were adults (healthy and HIV-negative) with no recent acute infections or vaccinations. This was a deep-level run. Assay used: immunoSEQ multiplex PCR; TCRdb lists only in-frame clones, some missing. The sample yields about 1 million clones, around 74% seen once. The receptor was isolated from a man younger than 35 in good health. The chain links TRBV4-3 to TRBJ2-1; D remains ambiguous. Material for sequencing was memory CD4+ T cells sorted from blood. The subset denotes: CD45RA-negative fraction. CDR3: CASSQLAAASYNEQFF. CDR3 in DNA: TGCGCCAGCAGCCAGTTAGCCGCCGCCTCCTACAATGAGCAGTTCTTC.